This is a list of T cell receptor beta chains from one sample in a study of beta chain features in type 1 diabetes. Some clones are missing from TCRdb's copy, which holds only in-frame ones; the method was immunoSEQ multiplex PCR. The sample has some 400,000 clones, about 15% seen once. Sequenced material: naive CD4+ T cells from blood. The receptors were sampled from a woman aged 18-29 years in good health. CDR3s leave out the opening cysteine and the closing phenylalanine or tryptophan. A D gene is named only where the DNA matches it firmly.

d_gene: NA
j_gene: TRBJ2-1
v_gene: TRBV30
CDR3aa: AWTGYNEQF

d_gene: TRBD2
j_gene: TRBJ2-2
v_gene: TRBV9
CDR3aa: ASAGGSNTGELF

d_gene: NA
j_gene: TRBJ1-5
v_gene: TRBV30
CDR3aa: AWSGASGLSNQPQH

d_gene: TRBD1
j_gene: TRBJ2-7
v_gene: TRBV29-1
CDR3aa: SVIERGTGDSYEQY

d_gene: NA
j_gene: TRBJ2-1
v_gene: TRBV30
CDR3aa: AWGPYNEQF

d_gene: TRBD2
j_gene: TRBJ2-1
v_gene: TRBV28
CDR3aa: ASSVPRLAGSHEQF

d_gene: NA
j_gene: TRBJ1-1
v_gene: TRBV14
CDR3aa: ATSPGVGRSDTEAF

d_gene: NA
j_gene: TRBJ1-5
v_gene: TRBV5-1
CDR3aa: ASSLQGEGNQPQH

d_gene: NA
j_gene: TRBJ2-5
v_gene: TRBV30
CDR3aa: AWSGLTETQY

d_gene: TRBD2
j_gene: TRBJ2-7
v_gene: TRBV5-1
CDR3aa: ASSSSSGKSYEQY

d_gene: NA
j_gene: TRBJ2-1
v_gene: TRBV7-9
CDR3aa: ASSPDSSGGF

d_gene: NA
j_gene: TRBJ2-5
v_gene: TRBV18
CDR3aa: ASSPSGQETQY

d_gene: TRBD1
j_gene: TRBJ2-7
v_gene: TRBV30
CDR3aa: ACSQGAYEQY

d_gene: NA
j_gene: TRBJ2-7
v_gene: TRBV7-2
CDR3aa: ASSLVAVTYEQY

d_gene: NA
j_gene: TRBJ2-7
v_gene: TRBV7-9
CDR3aa: ASSPAGEQY

d_gene: NA
j_gene: TRBJ2-1
v_gene: TRBV5-1
CDR3aa: ASSLTQRTYNEQF

d_gene: NA
j_gene: TRBJ1-1
v_gene: TRBV6-5
CDR3aa: ASSYEGNTEAF

d_gene: TRBD2
j_gene: TRBJ2-5
v_gene: TRBV28
CDR3aa: VSATSGRETQY

d_gene: NA
j_gene: TRBJ2-1
v_gene: TRBV6-6
CDR3aa: ASSYDKGQQF

d_gene: NA
j_gene: TRBJ2-6
v_gene: TRBV28
CDR3aa: ASGLDTAGANVLT

d_gene: TRBD2
j_gene: TRBJ2-3
v_gene: TRBV9
CDR3aa: ASSVTSGSTDTQY

d_gene: NA
j_gene: TRBJ2-7
v_gene: TRBV29-1
CDR3aa: SVGGSYYEQY

d_gene: NA
j_gene: TRBJ2-6
v_gene: TRBV28
CDR3aa: ASSLDRVSGANVLT

d_gene: NA
j_gene: TRBJ2-1
v_gene: TRBV10-3
CDR3aa: AISASGYNEQF

d_gene: TRBD1
j_gene: TRBJ2-7
v_gene: TRBV29-1
CDR3aa: SVRVGDRGLNEQY

d_gene: NA
j_gene: TRBJ2-7
v_gene: TRBV28
CDR3aa: ASSPHGREQY

d_gene: NA
j_gene: TRBJ2-1
v_gene: TRBV11-2
CDR3aa: ASSPNAYNEQF

d_gene: TRBD2
j_gene: TRBJ2-1
v_gene: TRBV11-2
CDR3aa: ASSLEGLAGYNEQF